This entry is about one TCR beta chain. This entry comes from a study of blood T cell repertoires in COVID-19. Study-wide context: Spain, Italy and the United States supplied samples that represented acute and convalescent COVID-19.

Profiling relied on immunoSEQ multiplex PCR, and the TCRdb table lists in-frame clones only, not all of them. This sample carries more than 300,000 clones, more than 70% of them seen once, and the ten largest clones take 1.9%. This CDR3 spans 13 amino acids. Looked up from germline, CDR1 is SEHNR and CDR2 is FQNEAQ (reference sequence). Trimming removed 5 bases from V and 6 bases from J; junction bases left unmatched: 4. The TCR comes from a man between 40 and 49 years old in a cohort exposed to, infected with or recovered from COVID-19 (not recorded which). The source material was PBMCs or T cells enriched from blood (not recorded which). The chain couples TRBV7-9 to TRBJ2-3, with TRBD2 identical over 8 bases. CDR3 nucleotides: TGTGCCAGCAGCACAGGACTAGCTGATACGCAGTATTTT. Translation gives CASSTGLADTQYF.